This is a list of T cell receptor beta chains from one sample in a study of cytomegalovirus exposure and HLA in healthy donors. Clones were sequenced by immunoSEQ multiplex PCR, and TCRdb holds only the in-frame ones, with some missing. This table holds fewer than 200,000 clones, 65% to 85% found once. The source material was PBMCs. The source is a man aged 55 to 70 in good health and CMV-seronegative. CDR3s include the opening cysteine and the closing phenylalanine or tryptophan. Each record gives: D gene, clone size, J gene, V gene, CDR3 protein, CDR3 DNA. A D gene is named only where the DNA matches it firmly. Size tells how often a clone was seen (once, few, many) or the class of an expanded clone, and some rows leave it out.

D: -
size: -
J: TRBJ1-2
V: TRBV25-1
CDR3: CASNAGNYGYTF
DNA: TGTGCCAGCAATGCAGGGAACTATGGCTACACCTTC

D: -
size: -
J: TRBJ1-4
V: TRBV5-6
CDR3: CASSERRTNEKLFF
DNA: TGTGCCAGCAGCGAGAGGAGGACTAATGAAAAACTGTTTTTT

D: -
size: -
J: TRBJ1-1
V: TRBV7-2
CDR3: CASSLQGSGTEAFF
DNA: TGTGCCAGCAGCTTGCAGGGGTCGGGCACTGAAGCTTTCTTT

D: -
size: -
J: TRBJ2-5
V: TRBV6-1
CDR3: CASSDYASSVETQYF
DNA: TGTGCCAGCAGTGATTATGCTAGCTCGGTCGAGACCCAGTACTTC

D: TRBD1
size: -
J: TRBJ2-3
V: TRBV2
CDR3: CASTPTGVQADTQYF
DNA: TGTGCCAGCACCCCGACAGGGGTGCAGGCAGATACGCAGTATTTT

D: TRBD1
size: -
J: TRBJ1-2
V: TRBV9
CDR3: CASSGSGGDYGYTF
DNA: TGTGCCAGCAGCGGATCAGGGGGTGACTATGGCTACACCTTC

D: -
size: -
J: TRBJ2-7
V: TRBV10-3
CDR3: CATQGQEESYEQYF
DNA: TGTGCCACCCAGGGGCAGGAGGAATCCTACGAGCAGTACTTC

D: TRBD2
size: -
J: TRBJ2-1
V: TRBV10-3
CDR3: CAISVPGLAGDSSYNEQFF
DNA: TGTGCCATCAGTGTCCCGGGACTAGCGGGGGACAGCTCCTACAATGAGCAGTTCTTC

D: -
size: once
J: TRBJ1-3
V: TRBV29-1
CDR3: CSVDRGLSGNTIYF
DNA: TGCAGCGTTGATAGGGGACTCTCTGGAAACACCATATATTTT

D: TRBD1
size: once
J: TRBJ2-5
V: TRBV5-4
CDR3: CASSRQFGRGREETQYF
DNA: TGTGCCAGCAGCCGTCAGTTTGGCAGGGGGCGTGAAGAGACCCAGTACTTC

D: -
size: -
J: TRBJ1-3
V: TRBV5-4
CDR3: CASSRTQVASGNTIYF
DNA: TGTGCCAGCAGCAGAACGCAGGTCGCCTCTGGAAACACCATATATTTT

D: TRBD1
size: -
J: TRBJ2-5
V: TRBV7-3
CDR3: CASSLDRGPPETQYF
DNA: TGTGCCAGCAGCTTAGACAGGGGTCCCCCAGAGACCCAGTACTTC

D: TRBD1
size: once
J: TRBJ2-7
V: TRBV29-1
CDR3: CSVGDRDSNYEQYF
DNA: TGCAGCGTTGGGGACCGGGACAGCAACTACGAGCAGTACTTC

D: -
size: few
J: TRBJ1-4
V: TRBV10-2
CDR3: CASSPDTEKLFF
DNA: TGCGCCAGCAGCCCTGACACGGAAAAACTGTTTTTT

D: TRBD1
size: few
J: TRBJ1-1
V: TRBV19
CDR3: CASSGTENTEAFF
DNA: TGTGCCAGTAGTGGGACAGAGAACACTGAAGCTTTCTTT

D: TRBD1
size: -
J: TRBJ2-7
V: TRBV2
CDR3: CASALQGAPGYEQYF
DNA: TGTGCCAGCGCCCTACAGGGGGCCCCTGGCTACGAGCAGTACTTC

D: -
size: -
J: TRBJ1-5
V: TRBV18
CDR3: CASSPDYSNQPQHF
DNA: TGTGCCAGCTCACCAGACTATAGCAATCAGCCCCAGCATTTT

D: TRBD1
size: -
J: TRBJ2-7
V: TRBV10-3
CDR3: CAISESFGQGPSEQYF
DNA: TGTGCCATCAGTGAGTCTTTTGGACAGGGACCTAGCGAGCAGTACTTC

D: -
size: few
J: TRBJ1-1
V: TRBV29-1
CDR3: CSVERAVAFF
DNA: TGCAGCGTTGAACGTGCGGTAGCCTTCTTT

D: TRBD1
size: -
J: TRBJ1-5
V: TRBV15
CDR3: CATSRGTGGNQPQHF
DNA: TGTGCCACCAGCAGGGGGACAGGGGGGAATCAGCCCCAGCATTTT

D: TRBD1
size: -
J: TRBJ1-2
V: TRBV30
CDR3: CAWAGHMGQGSYGYTF
DNA: TGTGCCTGGGCTGGGCATATGGGACAGGGAAGCTATGGCTACACCTTC

D: -
size: -
J: TRBJ1-1
V: TRBV28
CDR3: CASSLLEFRETVNTEAFF
DNA: TGTGCCAGCAGTTTATTAGAATTTAGGGAGACGGTGAACACTGAAGCTTTCTTT

D: TRBD2
size: -
J: TRBJ2-2
V: TRBV5-4
CDR3: CASSLGLAGGTGELFF
DNA: TGTGCCAGCAGCCTCGGACTAGCGGGGGGGACCGGGGAGCTGTTTTTT

D: TRBD1
size: -
J: TRBJ1-2
V: TRBV13
CDR3: CASSLDRGYGYTF
DNA: TGTGCCAGCAGCTTGGACAGGGGTTATGGCTACACCTTC

D: TRBD1
size: -
J: TRBJ1-1
V: TRBV2
CDR3: CASGSNRGGGAEAFF
DNA: TGTGCCAGCGGATCCAACAGGGGTGGTGGGGCTGAAGCTTTCTTT

D: TRBD1
size: -
J: TRBJ1-5
V: TRBV2
CDR3: CASRGGQGSNQPQHF
DNA: TGTGCCAGCAGGGGGGGACAGGGGAGCAATCAGCCCCAGCATTTT

D: -
size: -
J: TRBJ2-3
V: TRBV18
CDR3: CASSPKDTSVLDTQYF
DNA: TGTGCCAGCTCACCAAAGGACACCTCCGTTTTGGATACGCAGTATTTT

D: -
size: -
J: TRBJ2-1
V: TRBV11-2
CDR3: CASSPRAASSYNEQFF
DNA: TGTGCCAGCAGCCCGCGGGCGGCGAGCTCCTACAATGAGCAGTTCTTC